The clone carrying this T cell receptor (beta chain) appeared a few times. TCRdb processed the 5' RACE reads anew with MiXCR; each CDR3 protein has one entry. Here the sample spans approximately 400,000 distinct CDR3 sequences, approximately 24% being singletons. The sample is drawn from a study of T-cell memory formation after mild COVID-19. The CDR3 runs to 13 residues. V gave up 4 bases and J gave up 2 bases, with 7 bases separating them. Germline values: CDR1 SGHTA, CDR2 FQGTGA. Sequenced sample: PBMCs or a T cell subset sorted from them (not recorded which). This TCR was recovered from an adult woman who had mild COVID-19 (a few samples of this study predate the infection). Cell type and time point are not known. The rearrangement joins TRBV7-3 to TRBJ2-3; D not resolved. The CDR3 region is CASSWVATDTQYF. DNA of the CDR3: TGTGCCAGCAGCTGGGTGGCCACAGATACGCAGTATTTT.